This T cell receptor beta chain was identified during a study of T cells after yellow fever vaccination. The study made its TCR cDNA through 5'RACE template switching. That step introduced a universal primer site along with UMIs. One entry per CDR3 protein results from TCRdb running MiXCR on the 5' RACE reads. The table shows about 500,000 distinct CDR3 sequences, with around 16% occurring only once. Between the trimmed V and J ends, which lost 1 base and 1 base, there was a span of 10 bases. This CDR3 has 15 residues. Germline lookup yields CDR1 DFQATT and CDR2 SNEGSKA (reference sequence). Study conclusions and caveats: A large majority of primary-vaccination clones showed up again after the booster (about 97% CD4, around 85% CD8).

A few counts support this clonotype. As yet, its antigen is unknown. The specimen was PBMCs, collected 4 to 6 days after the first yellow fever vaccination. The chain recombines TRBV20-1 with TRBJ2-2; D is possibly TRBD1 (5 bases). This TCR derives from a man between 18 and 35 years old who received the YFV17D yellow fever vaccine. The CDR3 loop reads CSARVGQMNTGELFF. CDR3 in DNA: TGCAGTGCTAGAGTGGGGCAGATGAACACCGGGGAGCTGTTTTTT.